The TCR beta chain described here comes from a study of T-cell memory formation after mild COVID-19. TCRdb processed the 5' RACE reads anew with MiXCR; each CDR3 protein has one entry. The sample contains 560,000 or so distinct CDR3 sequences, roughly 17% of which appear only once. V lost 0 bases, J lost 3 bases, and 12 bases lay in between. Germline CDR1 reads MNHEY; CDR2 reads SMNVEV (reference sequence). The CDR3 runs 15 residues. The sample taken for sequencing was PBMCs or a T cell subset sorted from them (not recorded which). The V gene is TRBV27, the J gene TRBJ2-7, with a tentative D call TRBD2 (5 bases). This receptor was taken from an adult woman who had mild COVID-19 (a few samples of this study predate the infection). Cell type and time point are not known. As DNA, the CDR3 is TGTGCCAGCAGTTTATCGGGCGGGTTTTACTACGAGCAGTACTTC. As protein: CASSLSGGFYYEQYF.